A single sample gave rise to the 23 T cell receptor beta chains below, sequenced in a study of T cell clones after liver transplantation. Some clones are missing from TCRdb's copy, which holds only in-frame ones; the method was immunoSEQ multiplex PCR. The table records more than 7,000 clones, 70% to 80% of them present only once. The source material was CD8+ T cells from blood, sampled at the 22-month timepoint. The receptors stem from a human patient who received a liver transplant. The graft donor may be the source of some T cells.

The chain employs TRBV27 and TRBJ2-7; 7 bases match TRBD2. Germline V gene sequence: CDR1 MNHEY, CDR2 SMNVEV (reference sequence). This CDR3 contains 12 residues. J was trimmed by 6 bases and V by 3 bases; bases with no gene match: 2. CDR3: CASSFPGGEQYF. CDR3 bases: TGTGCCAGCAGTTTCCCGGGAGGCGAGCAGTACTTC.

This rearrangement joins TRBV30 to TRBJ1-2, with D unclear. Germline V gives CDR1 GTSNPN, CDR2 SVGIG (reference sequence). The CDR3 runs 12 residues. Trimming stripped 2 bases from V and 8 bases from J, with 12 bases between. The CDR3 is CAWSSGSGGYTF. Written as DNA, the CDR3 is TGTGCCTGGAGTTCGGGGAGCGGCGGCTACACCTTC.

The chain joins TRBV7-9 to TRBJ1-1; 8 nucleotides agree with TRBD1. The V segment lost 5 bases and the J segment 1 base; nucleotides outside the gene matches: 3. CDR3 length: 14 amino acids. Germline values: CDR1 SEHNR, CDR2 FQNEAQ (reference sequence). The CDR3 is CASSHRGGNTEAFF. For the CDR3, the DNA is TGTGCCAGCAGCCACAGGGGGGGGAACACTGAAGCTTTCTTT.

V usage is TRBV7-9 and J usage is TRBJ2-7; TRBD1 matches 9 bases. Per germline, CDR1 SEHNR and CDR2 FQNEAQ (reference sequence). After removal of 4 bases from V and 6 bases from J, the junction contained 7 bases not matched to a gene. The length of the CDR3 is 14 residues. CDR3: CASSSDRGTLEQYF. CDR3 sequence (DNA): TGTGCCAGCAGCTCGGACAGGGGAACTCTCGAGCAGTACTTC. The entire variable domain, with the rest obtained from reference TRBV7-9 and TRBJ2-7, is as follows: DTGVSQNPRHKITKRGQNVTFRCDPISEHNRLYWYRQTLGQGPEFLTYFQNEAQLEKSRLLSDRFSAERPKGSFSTLEIQRTEQGDSAMYLCASSSDRGTLEQYFGPGTRLTVT.

The chain is built from TRBV28 and TRBJ1-1; D is ambiguous. V was clipped by 3 bases and J by 7 bases, with 9 bases between them. Germline-derived CDR1 and CDR2 are MDHEN and SYDVKM. The CDR3 spans 12 residues. The CDR3 protein is CASSFARYEAFF. For the CDR3, the DNA is TGTGCCAGCAGTTTTGCCAGATATGAAGCTTTCTTT.

In its sample, this clone ranks as medium-sized. The gene calls are TRBV29-1 and TRBJ2-2; the D gene is possibly TRBD1 (5 bases). This CDR3 contains 13 residues. The V gene's germline CDR1 is SQVTM and CDR2 ANQGSEA. V was shortened by 3 bases and J by 1 base, with 6 bases between the two germline ends. Written as DNA, the CDR3 is TGCAGCGTTGAGGGGCTGAACACCGGGGAGCTGTTTTTT. It codes for CSVEGLNTGELFF.

Here the CDR3 reads CASSGGAEAFF. CDR3 nucleotides: TGTGCCAGTTCTGGGGGTGCTGAAGCTTTCTTT. V gene TRBV19 combines with J gene TRBJ1-1; weak D call: TRBD1 (5 bases). The CDR3 covers 11 residues. The V gene lost 8 bases and the J gene lost 6 bases, with 10 bases spanning the gap. Per germline, CDR1 LNHDA and CDR2 SQIVND (reference sequence).

This sequence joins TRBV19 and TRBJ2-7; 14 bases agree with TRBD2. The V gene end was trimmed by 5 bases and the J gene end by 2 bases; junction bases not matched to a gene: 2. Per germline, CDR1 LNHDA and CDR2 SQIVND (reference sequence). The CDR3 extends over 15 amino acids. Here the CDR3 DNA reads TGTGCCAGTAGTGCGGGACTAGCGGGGGCCTACGAGCAGTACTTC. It codes for CASSAGLAGAYEQYF.

In nucleotides, the CDR3 is TGTGCCAGTAGTGCCTTTTCGACAGGGTCAACCGGGGAGCTGTTTTTT. Residues: CASSAFSTGSTGELFF. The J gene is TRBJ2-2, the V gene TRBV19, with 7 nucleotides matching TRBD1. Germline V CDR1 and CDR2: LNHDA, SQIVND (reference sequence). The CDR3 covers 16 residues. With 5 bases clipped from V and 5 bases from J, the junction kept 11 bases outside the gene matches.

The chain links TRBV9 to TRBJ2-7; 10 bases agree with TRBD1. J lost 4 bases, V lost 2 bases, and 3 bases had no gene match. The CDR3 has 14 residues. Germline CDR1 SGDLS, CDR2 YYNGEE. CDR3 DNA sequence: TGTGCCAGCAGCGTCGGGACAGGGGTGTACGAGCAGTACTTC. It yields the protein CASSVGTGVYEQYF.

The rearrangement links TRBV5-4 to TRBJ1-5; no firm D call. The CDR3 is made up of 14 amino acids. Germline V gene data show CDR1 as SGHNT and CDR2 as YYREEE (reference sequence). Trimming removed 2 bases from V and 6 bases from J, with 12 bases in between. The CDR3 DNA follows: TGTGCCAGCAGCTTATGGGGAGTGAGTCAGCCCCAGCATTTT. It translates to CASSLWGVSQPQHF.

The V call is TRBV2, the J call TRBJ1-5, with TRBD1 as a possible D gene (5 bases). This CDR3 is 16 amino acids long. The ends were cut back, 6 bases at V and 1 base at J, with 16 bases in the middle. CDR1 and CDR2 from the germline V gene are SNHLY and FYNNEI. Written as DNA, the CDR3 is TGTGCCAGCAGACCGGCCGGGGCACTCAGCAATCAGCCCCAGCATTTT. Translation gives CASRPAGALSNQPQHF.

The genes are TRBV28 and TRBJ2-2; no clear D. Per the germline V gene, CDR1 is MDHEN and CDR2 is SYDVKM. The CDR3 contains 12 residues. The ends were cut back, 5 bases at V and 3 bases at J, with 4 bases in the middle. Written as DNA, the CDR3 is TGTGCCAGCAGTGACGACACCGGGGAGCTGTTTTTT. Amino acids: CASSDDTGELFF.

This clone was counted a single time. The rearrangement links TRBV11-1 to TRBJ2-7, with D hard to call. CDR3 length: 11 residues. The V gene lost 5 bases and the J gene lost 5 bases, with 7 bases spanning the gap. Germline V gene lookup returns CDR1 SGHAT and CDR2 FQDESV (reference sequence). For the CDR3, the DNA is TGTGCCAGCAGCCTAGGACACGAGCAGTACTTC. Protein product: CASSLGHEQYF.

The chain links TRBV27 to TRBJ2-3; 10 bases fit TRBD2. The V gene end was trimmed by 5 bases and the J gene end by 6 bases; junction bases not matched to a gene: 11. This CDR3 is built from 16 residues. Germline-derived CDR1 and CDR2 are MNHEY and SMNVEV (reference sequence). As DNA, the CDR3 is TGTGCCAGCAGTCCCCCGGGACTAGCGATGCTTGATACGCAGTATTTT. It specifies CASSPPGLAMLDTQYF.

The chain joins TRBV6-5 to TRBJ1-2; possibly TRBD1 for D (6 bases). The CDR3 runs 14 residues. The V end was cut by 0 bases, the J end by 8 bases, with 13 bases between. Germline V gene data show CDR1 as MNHEY and CDR2 as SVGAGI. CDR3 nucleotide sequence: TGTGCCAGCAGTTACTCGGGGGGGGCGCGAGGCTACACCTTC. Translated, it gives CASSYSGGARGYTF.

This clone occurred once. CDR3: CASSSPIGTDTQYF. DNA for the CDR3: TGCGCCAGCAGCTCCCCCATTGGCACAGATACGCAGTATTTT. The V and J genes are TRBV4-1 and TRBJ2-3; no clear D gene. Trimming removed 5 bases at V and 1 base at J, with 10 bases between. In germline, CDR1 is MGHRA, CDR2 YSYEKL. The CDR3 is 14 residues long.

The rearrangement uses TRBV28 and TRBJ1-1, with no clear D. With 7 bases removed from V and 2 bases from J, the gap between germline ends came to 17 bases. Germline V gives CDR1 MDHEN, CDR2 SYDVKM. CDR3 length: 15 residues. The CDR3 is CASKWGRGYNTEAFF. DNA for the CDR3: TGTGCCAGCAAATGGGGTCGGGGATATAACACTGAAGCTTTCTTT.

The chain has TRBV7-8 and TRBJ2-1, with D uncertain. The length of the CDR3 is 14 residues. V was trimmed by 0 bases and J by 10 bases, leaving 13 bases between them. Germline V lookup: CDR1 SGHVS, CDR2 FQNEAQ. In nucleotides, the CDR3 is TGTGCCAGCAGCTTAGCCCTTGCAGCCAGGGAGCAGTTCTTC. Its protein product is CASSLALAAREQFF.

The chain joins TRBV6-1 to TRBJ1-6; D is ambiguous. This CDR3 contains 13 residues. V gave up 2 bases and J gave up 6 bases, with 5 bases separating them. The germline gives CDR1 MNHNS, CDR2 SASEGT. CDR3 protein: CASSERLNSPLHF. The DNA of the CDR3 is TGTGCCAGCAGTGAACGGCTTAATTCACCCCTCCACTTT.

The chain combines TRBV27 with TRBJ2-7, with D unclear. The CDR3 contains 14 residues. Between the trimmed V and J ends, which lost 2 bases and 4 bases, there was a span of 12 bases. Germline assignment: CDR1 MNHEY and CDR2 SMNVEV (reference sequence). The CDR3 DNA is TGTGCCAGCAGTTTAGGCCGGGTACCTTACGAGCAGTACTTC. It yields the protein CASSLGRVPYEQYF.

The rearrangement links TRBV9 to TRBJ1-4; 8 bases fit TRBD1. The ends lost 4 bases at V and 1 base at J; junction bases unmatched: 3. Per germline, CDR1 SGDLS and CDR2 YYNGEE. CDR3 length: 15 amino acids. This CDR3 is CASSTGQGTNEKLFF. The CDR3 DNA reads TGTGCCAGCAGCACCGGACAGGGAACTAATGAAAAACTGTTTTTT.

The chain couples TRBV28 to TRBJ2-5; 7 bases are shared with TRBD1. Germline CDR1 and CDR2: MDHEN and SYDVKM. The length of the CDR3 is 15 residues. Trimming at V came to 7 bases and at J to 3 bases, leaving 11 bases not matched to a gene. The DNA for the CDR3 is TGTGCCAGCACCCTCGGGGACAGACGGAAAGAGACCCAGTACTTC. It specifies CASTLGDRRKETQYF.